The rows below give T cell receptor beta chains drawn from one sample of a study of molecular identifiers for immune sequencing clone quantification. TCRdb ran MiXCR on the PCR reads and lists one entry per CDR3 protein. This repertoire shows about 630,000 distinct CDR3 sequences, approximately 24% found once; its top ten account for about 0.84%. The specimen sequenced was naive CD8+ T cells from blood, with Jurkat cell RNA spiked in. The receptors come from a human donor in good health. Some libraries in this study had Jurkat cell RNA spiked in. Both conserved end residues are trimmed from each CDR3. Each record gives: J gene, V gene, clone size, CDR3 protein. Some rows mark clone size as missing; the rest say once, few, many or name a class of expanded clone.

j_call: TRBJ2-1; v_call: TRBV11-2; clone_size: NA; cdr3_aa: ASSLDDGRGEDEQF
j_call: TRBJ2-5; v_call: TRBV18; clone_size: NA; cdr3_aa: ASSPEETQY
j_call: TRBJ1-1; v_call: TRBV7-9; clone_size: NA; cdr3_aa: ASSPGIYTEAL
j_call: TRBJ2-5; v_call: TRBV18; clone_size: NA; cdr3_aa: ASSPTPGQGAQETQY
j_call: TRBJ1-5; v_call: TRBV4-1; clone_size: many; cdr3_aa: ASSQALREGSQPQH
j_call: TRBJ2-1; v_call: TRBV5-5; clone_size: NA; cdr3_aa: ASSLRDSPNNEQF
j_call: TRBJ2-7; v_call: TRBV4-3; clone_size: NA; cdr3_aa: ASSQWSLQGVPREQY
j_call: TRBJ2-1; v_call: TRBV3-1; clone_size: NA; cdr3_aa: ASSQEVVRGEGDEQF
j_call: TRBJ2-1; v_call: TRBV9; clone_size: few; cdr3_aa: ASSDGGSRGDEQF
j_call: TRBJ2-7; v_call: TRBV20-1; clone_size: many; cdr3_aa: SARVSGLGLGEQY
j_call: TRBJ2-7; v_call: TRBV4-1; clone_size: few; cdr3_aa: ASSQAEGTSGSTEQY
j_call: TRBJ2-7; v_call: TRBV6-2/TRBV6-3; clone_size: few; cdr3_aa: ASSYSQIRLAGAYEQY
j_call: TRBJ1-3; v_call: TRBV30; clone_size: NA; cdr3_aa: AWTPDRTSGNTIY
j_call: TRBJ1-2; v_call: TRBV18; clone_size: few; cdr3_aa: ASSPDGSALSYT
j_call: TRBJ2-1; v_call: TRBV7-9; clone_size: few; cdr3_aa: ASSLPRTGKNEQF
j_call: TRBJ1-3; v_call: TRBV7-9; clone_size: few; cdr3_aa: ASSSDRTLNTIY
j_call: TRBJ2-2; v_call: TRBV19; clone_size: few; cdr3_aa: ASSISFGGELF
j_call: TRBJ2-5; v_call: TRBV7-6; clone_size: few; cdr3_aa: ASSLEGSRWQETQY
j_call: TRBJ2-6; v_call: TRBV21-1; clone_size: NA; cdr3_aa: ASSKGQEISGANVLT
j_call: TRBJ1-2; v_call: TRBV7-9; clone_size: NA; cdr3_aa: ASSLLNYGYT
j_call: TRBJ1-6; v_call: TRBV7-9; clone_size: many; cdr3_aa: ASSPFESSYNSPLH
j_call: TRBJ2-7; v_call: TRBV7-9; clone_size: many; cdr3_aa: ASSHVRGPEQY
j_call: TRBJ2-1; v_call: TRBV29-1; clone_size: many; cdr3_aa: SVAGLAALTYNEQF
j_call: TRBJ1-4; v_call: TRBV6-2/TRBV6-3; clone_size: few; cdr3_aa: ASSATTTNEKLF
j_call: TRBJ1-2; v_call: TRBV3-1; clone_size: NA; cdr3_aa: ASSQGLLPSNYGYT
j_call: TRBJ1-1; v_call: TRBV7-9; clone_size: few; cdr3_aa: ASSLVGQGMNTEAF
j_call: TRBJ1-6; v_call: TRBV28; clone_size: many; cdr3_aa: ASSPEGKTGVPDVRTLH
j_call: TRBJ2-5; v_call: TRBV24-1; clone_size: NA; cdr3_aa: ATSDPTGKETQY
j_call: TRBJ1-4; v_call: TRBV6-5; clone_size: many; cdr3_aa: ASSYNEKLF
j_call: TRBJ2-7; v_call: TRBV19; clone_size: NA; cdr3_aa: SSSMGVSDYEQY
j_call: TRBJ1-1; v_call: TRBV27; clone_size: NA; cdr3_aa: ASSLSSGLGGTEVF
j_call: TRBJ2-7; v_call: TRBV2; clone_size: NA; cdr3_aa: ASSERGRTYEQY
j_call: TRBJ1-2; v_call: TRBV12-3/TRBV12-4; clone_size: few; cdr3_aa: ASSLFMRNGYT
j_call: TRBJ2-2; v_call: TRBV28; clone_size: NA; cdr3_aa: ASRGGQNTGELF
j_call: TRBJ1-5; v_call: TRBV15; clone_size: NA; cdr3_aa: ATSRAANNQPQH